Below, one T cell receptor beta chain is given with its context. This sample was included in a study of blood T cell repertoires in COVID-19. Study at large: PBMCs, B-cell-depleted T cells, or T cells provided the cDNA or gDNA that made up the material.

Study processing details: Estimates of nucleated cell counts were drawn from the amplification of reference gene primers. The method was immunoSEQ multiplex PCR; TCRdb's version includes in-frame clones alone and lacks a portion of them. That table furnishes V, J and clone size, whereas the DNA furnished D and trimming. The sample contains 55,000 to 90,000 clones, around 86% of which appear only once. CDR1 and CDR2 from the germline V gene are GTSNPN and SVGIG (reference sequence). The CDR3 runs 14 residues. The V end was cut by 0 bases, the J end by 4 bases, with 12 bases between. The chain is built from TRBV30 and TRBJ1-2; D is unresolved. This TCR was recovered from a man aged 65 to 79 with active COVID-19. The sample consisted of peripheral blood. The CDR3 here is CAWSVKGRVYGYTF. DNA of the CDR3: TGTGCCTGGAGTGTAAAAGGGAGGGTCTATGGCTACACCTTC.